This TCR beta chain was observed in a study of blood T cell repertoires in COVID-19 (dated by TCRdb to between 2020 and 2021). For the study in its entirety: The collaborator samples originated in the United States, Italy and Spain and spanned the acute and convalescent phases of COVID-19. The material from the prospective study consisted of cDNA or gDNA derived from T cells, B-cell-depleted T cells, or PBMCs. Subjects who had been exposed to COVID-19, were actively infected with it, or had recovered from it provided the deeply sampled blood TCRbeta repertoires that made up the dataset. A freely available public database, intended as a resource for researchers studying the immune response to SARS-CoV-2, is where the repertoires were released. The samples were drawn from two sources: the first 160 participants of the ongoing ImmuneRACE study, and fewer than 1,500 subjects contributed by 6 global collaborators. A de-identified subject ID, COVID-19 status, age in years and sex were almost always included in the sample metadata. Where available, HLA class I and class II types were obtained from metadata supplied by the sample provider rather than from assay-based typing.

Collaborating institutions collected whole blood in K2EDTA tubes following their own protocols. For TCRbeta analysis, collaborator samples were shipped as frozen whole blood, as isolated PBMCs, or as DNA extracted from either sample type. V loses 0 bases at its end and J loses 11 bases; junction bases beyond the gene matches: 9. The CDR3 holds 13 amino acids from the cysteine to the phenylalanine. Kept here is only the CDR3 DNA, which spans 39 bases and is read in frame from base 1. CDR1 and CDR2, per the germline V gene (reference sequence), are GTSNPN and SVGIG. TCRbeta CDR3 regions were amplified from genomic DNA using the immunoSEQ Assay, a bias-controlled multiplex PCR. In the source study's methods: The number of nucleated cells in each sample was estimated by amplification of reference gene primers within the assay. Sequence reads were collapsed and filtered to measure the absolute abundance of every unique TCRbeta CDR3 rearrangement. For each sample, productive Simpson clonality was calculated by taking the square root of Simpson's diversity index across productive rearrangements. TCRdb obtained this table from immuneACCESS and retained in-frame rearrangements with V and J assigned. These tables miss some clones; where compared with another copy, unresolved V genes account for less than half of the shortfall, and the remainder is unexplained. D and trimming were read from the DNA, whereas the V and J calls and clone size are those reported in that table. The sample data list roughly 200,000 clones, and approximately 83% of these were observed just once. The ten largest clones represent about 10% of the sample.

The full study reports these points: Clinical and demographic metadata were provided uncurated, with the amount varying by source and participant.

Comments on this clone: What this receptor recognizes is not known. No much larger clone is present one base from it, and per-base qualities are unavailable.

The specimen sequenced was peripheral blood. This clonotype originated in a human donor with active or convalescent COVID-19. The donor label of this sample is uncertain. In this chain, TRBV30 is recombined with TRBJ1-2; the junction holds 7 bases that match TRBD1. CDR3 loop: CAWSVRQGLWYTF. The base sequence is TGTGCCTGGAGTGTACGACAGGGATTGTGGTACACCTTC.